The rows below give T cell receptor beta chains drawn from one sample of a study of T cells in Graves' hyperthyroidism and ophthalmopathy. One entry per CDR3 protein results from TCRdb running MiXCR on the multiplex PCR reads. The data contain around 620,000 distinct CDR3 sequences, 12% to 15% of them singletons. The sequencing sample was made of blood. Every receptor here comes from a woman aged 18 to 35 with Graves' ophthalmopathy. Each CDR3 is given without its conserved first and last residue.

j_call,v_call,cdr3_aa
TRBJ2-2,TRBV4-1,ASSQGQEAPGELF
TRBJ2-5,TRBV12-5,ASGVTETQY
TRBJ1-4,TRBV7-9,ASSSGGGNEKLF
TRBJ2-7,TRBV27,ASSLTPSYEQY
TRBJ1-5,TRBV7-9,ASSGGTGTGGNQPQH
TRBJ2-4,TRBV4-3,ASSQASSAGAKNIQY
TRBJ2-1,TRBV2,ASSWSFDEQF
TRBJ2-7,TRBV28,ASSLKRRGRAEQY
TRBJ2-7,TRBV18,ASSPLTTGNYEQY
TRBJ1-2,TRBV3-1,ASSQEGLIAHGYT
TRBJ1-1,TRBV7-2,ASSLDPGRNTEAF
TRBJ1-2,TRBV20-1,SAPVAGGTHNYGYT
TRBJ2-7,TRBV3-1,ASSPGQGYYEQY
TRBJ2-3,TRBV5-4,ASSFRGGGDTQY
TRBJ2-7,TRBV7-9,ASSRTAETYEQY
TRBJ2-1,TRBV30,AWSVYGAYNEQF